The 2 T cell receptor beta chains in this list originate from one sample, sequenced in a study of blood T cells in healthy people across ages. A second about 7 to 11 cycle PCR used barcoded and J-beta primers. TCRdb analysed the 5' RACE reads with MiXCR anew, one entry per CDR3 protein. The sample shows about 730,000 distinct CDR3 sequences, roughly 47% of them seen only once. Sequences were obtained from blood. The source is a woman aged 55-69 years in good health.

The CDR3 sequence is CSASPAGARKNIQYF. The CDR3 coding sequence is TGCAGTGCTAGTCCCGCAGGGGCGAGAAAAAACATTCAGTACTTC. V gene TRBV20-1 combines with J gene TRBJ2-4; D perhaps matches TRBD1 (6 bases). V shed 3 bases and J shed 4 bases, with 16 bases lying between them. The CDR3 is 15 amino acids. CDR1 and CDR2 (germline): DFQATT, SNEGSKA (reference sequence).

This clonotype has only a few counts. V and J are TRBV25-1 and TRBJ2-1; TRBD2 aligns across 8 bases. Germline loops: CDR1 MGHDK, CDR2 SYGVNS. Trimming cost V 5 bases and J 4 bases; bases outside gene matches: 10. The CDR3 length is 16 residues. The CDR3: CASSPPGTSFYNEQFF. CDR3 coding DNA: TGTGCCAGCAGTCCCCCCGGGACTAGTTTTTACAATGAGCAGTTCTTC. Using reference TRBV25-1 and TRBJ2-1 for the parts outside the CDR3, the full variable domain is EADIYQTPRYLVIGTGKKITLECSQTMGHDKMYWYQQDPGMELHLIHYSYGVNSTEKGDLSSESTVSRIRTEHFPLTLESARPSHTSQYLCASSPPGTSFYNEQFFGPGTRLTVL.